The 19 T cell receptor beta chains given below trace back to one sample, sequenced in a study of cytomegalovirus exposure and HLA in healthy donors. 60 Vbeta and 13 Jbeta primers were used in PCR. The table came from immunoSEQ multiplex PCR; TCRdb's copy has only in-frame clones and leaves some out. The sample lists 130,000 to 150,000 clones, 50% to 75% seen once, with 3% in the top ten. The sample comprised PBMCs. The source is a woman between 25 and 40 years old in good health and CMV-seropositive.

The chain couples TRBV6-1 to TRBJ1-1; 7 bases are shared with TRBD1. CDR3 length: 15 amino acids. The junction had 8 bases not matched to a gene; V was cut back by 2 bases and J by 5 bases. The germline V gene has CDR1 MNHNS and CDR2 SASEGT. The CDR3 region has the DNA TGTGCCAGCAGTGAAATGGCAGGGGGACGAACTGAAGCTTTCTTT. It translates to CASSEMAGGRTEAFF.

The chain is built from TRBV13 and TRBJ1-3; TRBD1 agrees at 10 bases. CDR3 size: 14 residues. Germline CDR1 reads PRHDT; CDR2 reads FYEKMQ (reference sequence). After removal of 7 bases from V and 5 bases from J, the junction contained 5 bases not matched to a gene. This CDR3 is CASTDRGLRNTIYF. DNA for the CDR3: TGTGCCAGCACCGACAGGGGGCTTCGAAACACCATATATTTT. The full variable domain, completed using reference TRBV13 and TRBJ1-3, is AAGVIQSPRHLIKEKRETATLKCYPIPRHDTVYWYQQGPGQDPQFLISFYEKMQSDKGSIPDRFSAQQFSDYHSELNMSSLELGDSALYFCASTDRGLRNTIYFGEGSWLTVV.

V gene TRBV12-2 combines with J gene TRBJ1-4; TRBD1 was called by the table and not checked on the DNA. TRBV12-2 is noted as a pseudogene. The CDR3 spans 17 residues. Here the CDR3 DNA reads TGTGCAAGTCGCTTAGTTGTTGGGGGACATGGATCTGGAAAACTGTTTTTT. It encodes CASRLVVGGHGSGKLFF.

This clone was observed a few times. V gene TRBV2 combines with J gene TRBJ1-3; the D gene is possibly TRBD1 (5 bases). Germline V lookup: CDR1 SNHLY, CDR2 FYNNEI. This CDR3 is 10 amino acids long. The CDR3 region is CQGSGNTIYF. In DNA form, the CDR3 reads TGTCAGGGATCTGGAAACACCATATATTTT.

This clone has a count of ten or more. The chain links TRBV30 to TRBJ1-3; D perhaps matches TRBD1 (6 bases). Trimming removed 2 bases at V and 4 bases at J, with 9 bases between. Germline CDR1 GTSNPN, CDR2 SVGIG (reference sequence). This CDR3 has 13 amino acids. CDR3 in amino acids: CAWSPTGGNTIYF. The CDR3 bases are TGTGCCTGGAGTCCCACAGGGGGAAACACCATATATTTT.

The CDR3 region has the DNA TGTGCCAGCAGCCCCACGGTATTGAACACTGAAGCTTTCTTT. Its translation: CASSPTVLNTEAFF. V and J are TRBV6-1 and TRBJ1-1, with D hard to call. With 6 bases removed from V and 0 bases from J, the gap between germline ends came to 11 bases. This CDR3 region has 14 residues. Germline CDR1 is MNHNS and CDR2 is SASEGT.

Only a few counts were recorded for this clone. The rearrangement joins TRBV11-1 to TRBJ1-1; D unclear. CDR3 length equals 17 residues. The germline gives CDR1 SGHAT, CDR2 FQDESV (reference sequence). Between the trimmed V and J ends, which lost 4 bases and 2 bases, there was a span of 20 bases. CDR3 coding DNA: TGTGCCAGCAGCTCATCCGCCATGAGGAACACCAACACTGAAGCTTTCTTT. Its translation is CASSSSAMRNTNTEAFF. The complete variable domain, with remaining parts taken from reference TRBV11-1 and TRBJ1-1, reads EAEVAQSPRYKITEKSQAVAFWCDPISGHATLYWYRQILGQGPELLVQFQDESVVDDSQLPKDRFSAERLKGVDSTLKIQPAELGDSAMYLCASSSSAMRNTNTEAFFGQGTRLTVV.

The J gene is TRBJ2-1, the V gene TRBV19; 12 nucleotides match TRBD2. The V gene end was trimmed by 8 bases and the J gene end by 6 bases; junction bases not matched to a gene: 5. There are 14 residues in the CDR3. Germline V CDR1 and CDR2: LNHDA, SQIVND (reference sequence). The CDR3 sequence is CASAPSGGANEQFF. In DNA form, the CDR3 reads TGTGCCAGTGCCCCTAGCGGGGGGGCCAATGAGCAGTTCTTC.

V gene TRBV2 combines with J gene TRBJ2-5; 8 bases fit TRBD1. CDR1 is SNHLY and CDR2 is FYNNEI in the germline V gene. J lost 2 bases, V lost 3 bases, and 14 bases had no gene match. CDR3 length: 18 residues. This chain's CDR3 is CASSDDVLGTGIQETQYF. The CDR3 DNA reads TGTGCCAGCAGTGACGACGTGCTCGGGACAGGTATTCAAGAGACCCAGTACTTC. Based on the CDR3 plus reference TRBV2 and TRBJ2-5, the full variable domain is EPEVTQTPSHQVTQMGQEVILRCVPISNHLYFYWYRQILGQKVEFLVSFYNNEISEKSEIFDDQFSVERPDGSNFTLKIRSTKLEDSAMYFCASSDDVLGTGIQETQYFGPGTRLLVL.

The chain carries TRBV2 and TRBJ1-2; D ambiguous. The germline V and J ends were trimmed by 3 bases and 1 base, with 12 bases remaining between them. Per germline, CDR1 SNHLY and CDR2 FYNNEI. The CDR3 runs 15 residues. For the CDR3, the DNA is TGTGCCAGCAGTGAGCGCCGAACGATTAACTATGGCTACACCTTC. Protein product: CASSERRTINYGYTF.

The table lists this clone with a count of one. The rearrangement links TRBV4-1 to TRBJ1-3; D possibly corresponds to TRBD1 (5 bases). In germline, CDR1 is MGHRA, CDR2 YSYEKL. Trimming took 1 base from V and 0 from J, leaving 16 bases between them. CDR3 length: 18 residues. The chain's CDR3 is CASSQVDMGLLSGNTIYF. Here the CDR3 DNA reads TGCGCCAGCAGCCAAGTCGATATGGGGCTACTCTCTGGAAACACCATATATTTT.

This clone was found once. The chain carries TRBV9 and TRBJ2-3; D is unclear. V lost 0 bases and J 6 bases, leaving 11 bases between the germline ends. Looked up from germline, CDR1 is SGDLS and CDR2 is YYNGEE. The CDR3 runs 14 residues. CDR3 sequence: CASSVEAREDTQYF. CDR3 coding DNA: TGTGCCAGCAGCGTAGAGGCTAGAGAGGATACGCAGTATTTT.

This chain links TRBV7-9 with TRBJ1-1, with 9 bases lining up with TRBD1. The V gene's germline CDR1 is SEHNR and CDR2 FQNEAQ (reference sequence). With 4 bases clipped from V and 4 bases from J, the junction kept 7 bases outside the gene matches. CDR3 length: 15 amino acids. CDR3 DNA sequence: TGTGCCAGCAGCTCGGGACAGGGTAGATTCACTGAAGCTTTCTTT. Its translation is CASSSGQGRFTEAFF.

This chain uses TRBV6-5 with TRBJ2-2; 7 bases align to TRBD1. Looked up from germline, CDR1 is MNHEY and CDR2 is SVGAGI. The trim removed 7 bases at V and 4 bases at J, leaving 9 bases unmatched. The CDR3 spans 15 residues. The CDR3 DNA reads as TGTGCCAGCACGGGCTACAGGGGCGGCACCGGGGAGCTGTTTTTT. Residues: CASTGYRGGTGELFF.

The chain is built from TRBV7-6 and TRBJ2-1, with TRBD2 identical over 8 bases. The germline gives CDR1 SGHVS, CDR2 FNYEAQ. This CDR3 is 14 amino acids long. V was pared by 4 bases and J by 8 bases, with 7 bases of the junction left unmatched. Here the CDR3 reads CASSSPGGAHEQFF. CDR3 in DNA: TGTGCCAGCAGCTCCCCGGGGGGGGCCCATGAGCAGTTCTTC.

V is TRBV11-3 and J is TRBJ2-5; 14 positions agree with TRBD2. The CDR3 is 18 residues long. CDR1 and CDR2 from the germline V gene are SGHNT and YENEEA. J lost 3 bases, V lost 3 bases, and 9 bases had no gene match. The CDR3 nucleotides read TGTGCCAGCAGCTTCTATCCTCGACTAGCGGGAGGGGAAGAGACCCAGTACTTC. Translated, it gives CASSFYPRLAGGEETQYF.

The J gene is TRBJ2-2, the V gene TRBV5-1; D ambiguous. Germline V gene data show CDR1 as SGHRS and CDR2 as YFSETQ. The CDR3 length is 14 residues. V was pared by 0 bases and J by 0 bases, with 3 bases between. CDR3 region: CASSLDTNTGELFF. In DNA form, the CDR3 reads TGCGCCAGCAGCTTGGACACGAACACCGGGGAGCTGTTTTTT. Based on the CDR3 plus reference TRBV5-1 and TRBJ2-2, the full variable domain is KAGVTQTPRYLIKTRGQQVTLSCSPISGHRSVSWYQQTPGQGLQFLFEYFSETQRNKGNFPGRFSGRQFSNSRSEMNVSTLELGDSALYLCASSLDTNTGELFFGEGSRLTVL.

J is TRBJ2-7 and V is TRBV5-1; 7 nucleotides line up with TRBD1. This CDR3 region has 15 residues. CDR1 SGHRS and CDR2 YFSETQ come from the germline V gene. V trimming: 4 bases; J trimming: 1 base; junction bases outside the gene matches: 8. The CDR3 DNA reads as TGCGCCAGCAGCGACCCTGGGACAGATTCCTACGAGCAGTACTTC. It translates to CASSDPGTDSYEQYF.

The chain recombines TRBV4-1 with TRBJ1-2; D not certain. This CDR3 is built from 16 residues. The V end was cut by 4 bases, the J end by 5 bases, with 20 bases between. The V gene's germline CDR1 is MGHRA and CDR2 YSYEKL. The CDR3 DNA sequence: TGCGCCAGCAGCCCCCGAGCCGGAAGGGAGATTTATGGCTACACCTTC. It yields the protein CASSPRAGREIYGYTF.